This entry lists 3 T cell receptor beta chains sequenced from one sample in a study of T cells in Graves' hyperthyroidism and ophthalmopathy. TCR beta CDR3 regions were amplified from RNA. The HTBI primer set was used in a first-round RT-PCR of the TCR CDR3. In TCRdb, the multiplex PCR reads were re-called with MiXCR into one record per CDR3 protein. This repertoire shows around 360,000 distinct CDR3 sequences, approximately 14% found once; its top ten account for roughly 19%. The sample taken for sequencing was blood. The receptor set was obtained from a woman aged 60-75 years with Graves' ophthalmopathy.

The V call is TRBV5-1, the J call TRBJ2-1, with 9 positions matching TRBD2. Germline loops: CDR1 SGHRS, CDR2 YFSETQ. The J segment lost 9 bases and the V segment lost 1 base, leaving 5 bases of the junction unmatched. CDR3 length: 14 residues. CDR3: CASSLNSGRGEQFF. CDR3 DNA: TGCGCCAGCAGCTTGAATAGCGGGAGAGGTGAGCAGTTCTTC.

At least ten counts were recorded for this clonotype. This chain links TRBV29-1 with TRBJ2-1; 7 bases map to TRBD2. Trimming took 3 bases from V and 12 from J; bases not matched to a gene: 11. The CDR3 covers 13 residues. Germline lookup yields CDR1 SQVTM and CDR2 ANQGSEA. CDR3 amino acids: CSVEPGTTILQFF. In DNA form, the CDR3 reads TGCAGCGTTGAGCCCGGGACTACTATCTTGCAGTTCTTC.

This clonotype showed up many times. The chain combines TRBV6-2 or TRBV6-3 with TRBJ2-4, with TRBD1 identical over 9 bases. This CDR3 has 17 amino acids. V shed 5 bases, J shed 1 base, and the junction held 9 bases outside the gene matches. In germline, CDR1 is MNHEY, CDR2 SVGEGT. DNA for the CDR3: TGTGCCAGCAGTGTTTCCGGGACAGGGAAGGCCAAAAACATTCAGTACTTC. Its protein product is CASSVSGTGKAKNIQYF.